One sample yielded the 30 T cell receptor beta chains listed below, sequenced in a study of cytotoxic CD8 clonotypes in ibrutinib-treated CLL. Data came from immunoSEQ multiplex PCR; TCRdb stores just in-frame clones and leaves some out. The sample lists some 46,000 clones; about 70% were seen once. The material sequenced was PBMCs, taken after 12 months of ibrutinib treatment. The receptors were sampled from a human donor with chronic lymphocytic leukemia.

This clone was detected only a few times. The junction departs from germline at one end; a sequencing error may be responsible. The chain uses TRBV5-4 and TRBJ2-7; 11 bases map to TRBD2. The CDR3 is 15 residues long. CDR1 is SGHNT, CDR2 YYREEE, per germline (reference sequence). This CDR3 reads CASSPGGSGRAPPKF. The CDR3 bases are TGTGCCAGCAGCCCCGGTGGTAGCGGGAGGGCCCCACCAAAATTC. Variable domain in full (rest from reference TRBV5-4 and TRBJ2-7): ETGVTQSPTHLIKTRGQQVTLRCSSQSGHNTVSWYQQALGQGPQFIFQYYREEENGRGNFPPRFSGLQFPNYSSELNVNALELDDSALYLCASSPGGSGRAPPKFGPGTRLTVT.

The gene calls are TRBV27 and TRBJ2-7; either TRBD1 or TRBD2 may supply D (6 bases each). Between the trimmed V and J ends, which lost 4 bases and 3 bases, there was a span of 10 bases. Germline loops: CDR1 MNHEY, CDR2 SMNVEV (reference sequence). The CDR3 is 13 residues long. CDR3 nucleotides: TGTGCCAGCAGTTGGGGGGCCTACTACGAGCAGTACTTC. It specifies CASSWGAYYEQYF.

CDR3 residues: CAWSLSGWGNTGELFF. The CDR3 nucleotides read TGTGCCTGGAGTCTCTCGGGTTGGGGGAACACCGGGGAGCTGTTTTTT. V gene TRBV30 combines with J gene TRBJ2-2; D uncertain. The CDR3 loop spans 16 amino acids. Germline CDR1 GTSNPN, CDR2 SVGIG (reference sequence). Between the trimmed V and J ends, which lost 2 bases and 1 base, there was a span of 14 bases.

The chain is built from TRBV7-9 and TRBJ2-7; D call uncertain. This CDR3 is built from 12 residues. V gave up 5 bases and J gave up 4 bases, with 9 bases separating them. Looked up from germline, CDR1 is SEHNR and CDR2 is FQNEAQ (reference sequence). The chain's CDR3 is CASSPGRYEQYF. Written as DNA, the CDR3 is TGTGCCAGCAGCCCGGGTAGGTACGAGCAGTACTTC.

The chain has TRBV15 and TRBJ1-2; TRBD1 matches 7 bases. Looked up from germline, CDR1 is LNHNV and CDR2 is YYDKDF (reference sequence). The CDR3 length is 13 residues. Trimming cost V 1 base and J 6 bases; bases outside gene matches: 2. For the CDR3, the DNA is TGTGCCACCAGCAGAGCAACAGGGGATGGCTACACCTTC. This codes for CATSRATGDGYTF. The variable domain in full, completed from reference TRBV15 and TRBJ1-2, reads DAMVIQNPRYQVTQFGKPVTLSCSQTLNHNVMYWYQQKSSQAPKLLFHYYDKDFNNEADTPDNFQSRRPNTSFCFLDIRSPGLGDTAMYLCATSRATGDGYTFGSGTRLTVV.

This clone appeared a few times. The J gene is TRBJ2-3, the V gene TRBV29-1; TRBD2 aligns across 7 bases. The CDR3 spans 14 residues. J was trimmed by 3 bases and V by 5 bases; bases with no gene match: 8. Germline values: CDR1 SQVTM, CDR2 ANQGSEA. The CDR3 bases are TGCAGCGTTCCCTTTGCGGGAGTAACAGATACGCAGTATTTT. This gives the protein CSVPFAGVTDTQYF.

CDR3 in amino acids: CASSLPRQGLYEQYF. For the CDR3, the DNA is TGTGCCAGCAGCCTTCCCCGACAGGGCCTATACGAGCAGTACTTC. The V and J genes are TRBV13 and TRBJ2-7; TRBD1 aligns across 7 bases. Per the germline V gene, CDR1 is PRHDT and CDR2 is FYEKMQ (reference sequence). CDR3 length: 15 residues. With V trimmed by 5 bases and J by 4 bases, 11 bases remained unmatched.

The chain couples TRBV9 to TRBJ2-5; D may match TRBD1 or TRBD2 (5 bases each). Germline V gene data show CDR1 as SGDLS and CDR2 as YYNGEE. The CDR3 is 13 amino acids. V was clipped by 4 bases and J by 5 bases, with 12 bases between them. The CDR3 is CASSPGWGETQYF. The DNA for the CDR3 is TGTGCCAGCAGCCCCGGGTGGGGGGAGACCCAGTACTTC. The complete variable domain, with remaining parts taken from reference TRBV9 and TRBJ2-5, reads DSGVTQTPKHLITATGQRVTLRCSPRSGDLSVYWYQQSLDQGLQFLIQYYNGEERAKGNILERFSAQQFPDLHSELNLSSLELGDSALYFCASSPGWGETQYFGPGTRLLVL.

The chain recombines TRBV30 with TRBJ1-1; D is unresolved. Germline values: CDR1 GTSNPN, CDR2 SVGIG (reference sequence). The CDR3 has 16 residues. Trimming removed 2 bases at V and 3 bases at J, with 19 bases between. CDR3 sequence reads: CAWSLAGPRLDTEAFF. The CDR3 DNA sequence: TGTGCCTGGAGTTTGGCAGGCCCCCGTCTGGACACTGAAGCTTTCTTT.

This sequence joins TRBV27 and TRBJ2-3, with 10 bases that match TRBD2. The CDR3 consists of 15 residues. The V gene end was trimmed by 5 bases and the J gene end by 3 bases; junction bases not matched to a gene: 5. Germline V gene data show CDR1 as MNHEY and CDR2 as SMNVEV (reference sequence). The CDR3 sequence: CASSRAGGRTDTQYF. As DNA, the CDR3 is TGTGCCAGCAGTAGAGCGGGAGGGAGGACAGATACGCAGTATTTT.

The chain uses TRBV25-1 and TRBJ1-4, with D possibly being TRBD1 (6 bases). The V gene lost 3 bases and the J gene lost 3 bases, with 11 bases spanning the gap. CDR1 is MGHDK and CDR2 is SYGVNS in the germline V gene. This CDR3 is 15 amino acids long. This CDR3 is CASSDQGRPNEKLFF. The CDR3 DNA reads as TGTGCCAGCAGTGACCAGGGGCGACCTAATGAAAAACTGTTTTTT.

This chain links TRBV27 with TRBJ2-5, with D perhaps TRBD1 (7 bases). CDR3 length: 14 amino acids. Germline assignment: CDR1 MNHEY and CDR2 SMNVEV (reference sequence). Trimming removed 8 bases at V and 3 bases at J, with 16 bases between. The CDR3 sequence: CASGGDSRKETQYF. The CDR3 DNA reads as TGTGCCAGCGGAGGGGACAGTCGAAAAGAGACCCAGTACTTC.

This clone was detected a few times. The chain carries TRBV5-6 and TRBJ2-7; the match to TRBD1 covers 9 bases. The germline gives CDR1 SGHDT, CDR2 YYEEEE. This CDR3 has 16 amino acids. J gave up 1 base and V 4 bases, and 9 bases lay outside the gene matches. The CDR3 nucleotides are TGTGCCAGCAGCCAGGCCGGGACAGGGCGTTCCTACGAGCAGTACTTC. Translated: CASSQAGTGRSYEQYF.

V gene TRBV6-5 combines with J gene TRBJ1-2; no clear D gene. This CDR3 comprises 12 residues. Germline CDR1 MNHEY, CDR2 SVGAGI. The germline V and J ends were trimmed by 7 bases and 6 bases, with 12 bases remaining between them. CDR3 coding DNA: TGTGCCAGCAATGACCGTTATCATGGCTACACCTTC. The encoded protein is CASNDRYHGYTF.

This clone was seen only once. The gene calls are TRBV6-1 and TRBJ2-5; 8 nucleotides agree with TRBD1. The CDR3 is made up of 13 amino acids. V was pared by 7 bases and J by 3 bases, with 4 bases of the junction left unmatched. The germline gives CDR1 MNHNS, CDR2 SASEGT. CDR3 amino acids: CASTLTGEETQYF. The CDR3 region has the DNA TGTGCCAGCACCCTGACAGGGGAAGAGACCCAGTACTTC.

The J gene is TRBJ2-7, the V gene TRBV19; D is unclear. The germline V gene encodes CDR1 LNHDA and CDR2 SQIVND (reference sequence). The CDR3 runs 15 residues. The V gene lost 5 bases and the J gene lost 3 bases, with 17 bases spanning the gap. The CDR3 DNA is TGTGCCAGTAGTTCCCTCTCGGACGTAAACTACGAGCAGTACTTC. Protein sequence: CASSSLSDVNYEQYF.

The chain has TRBV14 and TRBJ2-7, with D possibly TRBD2 on 5 matching bases. This CDR3 is built from 15 residues. Germline V gene data show CDR1 as SGHDN and CDR2 as FVKESK. V lost 4 bases to trimming and J lost 0 bases, with 13 bases between them. The CDR3 DNA reads TGTGCCAGCAGCCGAGCGAGGGCCAGCTCCTACGAGCAGTACTTC. It is translated as CASSRARASSYEQYF.

The chain is built from TRBV15 and TRBJ2-7, with 9 bases that match TRBD2. The germline gives CDR1 LNHNV, CDR2 YYDKDF (reference sequence). The CDR3 is 15 residues long. V shed 3 bases, J shed 3 bases, and the junction held 6 bases outside the gene matches. The CDR3 spells CATSRLAGMDYEQYF. CDR3 DNA sequence: TGTGCCACCAGCAGGCTAGCGGGAATGGACTACGAGCAGTACTTC.

The rearrangement links TRBV5-1 to TRBJ2-1; D ambiguous. Trimming stripped 0 bases from V and 6 bases from J, with 7 bases between. Germline CDR1 and CDR2: SGHRS and YFSETQ. CDR3 length equals 13 residues. The CDR3 region is CASSLVVRNEQFF. The CDR3 coding sequence is TGCGCCAGCAGCTTGGTGGTCCGCAATGAGCAGTTCTTC.

The chain is built from TRBV7-9 and TRBJ2-5; 8 bases fit TRBD1. V lost 5 bases and J lost 5; bases outside the gene matches: 7. Germline V CDR1 and CDR2: SEHNR, FQNEAQ (reference sequence). The CDR3 is 14 amino acids. The CDR3, as DNA: TGTGCCAGCAGCCTACAGGGGGGCACGGAGACCCAGTACTTC. Amino acid sequence: CASSLQGGTETQYF.

This clone showed up just once. CDR3 DNA: TGTGCCAGCAGCTTTTCCGGGACAGGAAGATTCCACAATGAGCAGTTCTTC. It specifies CASSFSGTGRFHNEQFF. The rearrangement joins TRBV7-9 to TRBJ2-1, with 8 bases identical to TRBD1. CDR1 is SEHNR, CDR2 FQNEAQ, per germline (reference sequence). J was trimmed by 5 bases and V by 3 bases; bases with no gene match: 12. The CDR3 consists of 17 residues.

The chain couples TRBV18 to TRBJ2-7; D is undetermined. The CDR3 is made up of 15 amino acids. CDR1 is KGHSH, CDR2 LQKENI, per germline. The V and J ends lost 6 bases and 0 bases respectively, with 15 bases between them. The CDR3 region is CASSLSDESSYEQYF. The CDR3 DNA reads as TGTGCCAGCTCTCTCTCGGACGAGAGCTCCTACGAGCAGTACTTC.

This clone has only a few counts. This sequence joins TRBV25-1 and TRBJ2-1, with 7 bases that match TRBD2. V lost 3 bases to trimming and J lost 4 bases; unmatched junction nucleotides: 6. Germline CDR1 and CDR2: MGHDK and SYGVNS. There are 15 residues in the CDR3. The CDR3 region is CASSDGASGYNEQFF. As DNA, the CDR3 is TGTGCCAGCAGTGATGGGGCTAGCGGTTACAATGAGCAGTTCTTC.

The DNA for the CDR3 is TGTGCCAGCAGCGTAGGTCCAGACTCTAATCAGCCCCAGCATTTT. Translated: CASSVGPDSNQPQHF. The chain couples TRBV9 to TRBJ1-5; D gene uncertain. V lost 0 bases, J lost 4 bases, and 11 bases lay in between. This CDR3 has 15 amino acids. CDR1 and CDR2 (germline): SGDLS, YYNGEE.

The chain links TRBV19 to TRBJ1-1, with D perhaps TRBD1 (5 bases). The germline V gene encodes CDR1 LNHDA and CDR2 SQIVND (reference sequence). This CDR3 contains 13 residues. The germline V and J ends were trimmed by 6 bases and 6 bases, with 14 bases remaining between them. For the CDR3, the DNA is TGTGCCAGTAGGGAAAGGGGTGAGCCTGAAGCTTTCTTT. This translates into CASRERGEPEAFF.

The rearrangement uses TRBV27 and TRBJ2-1; D not certain. This CDR3 spans 18 amino acids. V shed 0 bases and J shed 1 base, with 16 bases lying between them. Germline V gene data show CDR1 as MNHEY and CDR2 as SMNVEV (reference sequence). The CDR3 here is CASSLSMSAGGSYNEQFF. In DNA form, the CDR3 reads TGTGCCAGCAGTTTATCGATGTCGGCTGGCGGTTCCTACAATGAGCAGTTCTTC.

The rearrangement uses TRBV5-8 and TRBJ2-7; 9 nucleotides align to TRBD1. This CDR3 region has 15 residues. The germline gives CDR1 SGHTS, CDR2 YDEGEE. V was pared by 4 bases and J by 1 base, with 6 bases of the junction left unmatched. The CDR3 protein is CASSPGQGVSYEQYF. CDR3 bases: TGTGCCAGCAGCCCGGGACAGGGAGTTTCCTACGAGCAGTACTTC.

The genes are TRBV15 and TRBJ1-2; D may be TRBD1 (6 bases). The CDR3 sequence is 15 residues long. Germline V gene data show CDR1 as LNHNV and CDR2 as YYDKDF (reference sequence). With 3 bases removed from V and 9 bases from J, the gap between germline ends came to 20 bases. The CDR3 loop is CATSRAGTSVGSYTF. CDR3 coding DNA: TGTGCCACCAGCAGGGCAGGGACAAGCGTCGGAAGCTACACCTTC.

The V gene is TRBV29-1, the J gene TRBJ1-3; D is unresolved. Trimming shortened V by 7 bases and J by 0 bases, and 13 bases separated the two germline ends. Germline V CDR1 and CDR2: SQVTM, ANQGSEA. The CDR3 contains 14 residues. The CDR3 coding sequence is TGCAGCGGGGTTGACGCGGACTCTGGAAACACCATATATTTT. It yields the protein CSGVDADSGNTIYF.

The chain links TRBV7-9 to TRBJ1-5; D not resolved. Trimming pared 2 bases from V and 0 bases from J, leaving 2 bases between. The CDR3 totals 13 residues. Germline V gene data show CDR1 as SEHNR and CDR2 as FQNEAQ (reference sequence). The CDR3 DNA reads TGTGCCAGCAGCTTAACTAGCAATCAGCCCCAGCATTTT. Translated: CASSLTSNQPQHF.